This TCR beta chain was captured by sequencing in a study of memory CD4+ T cells and cytomegalovirus serostatus. Comments on this clone: Antigen unknown.

The sort gate was single viable CD3+CD4+CD8-CD45RO+ cells for memory CD4+ T cells. Study-level results: CMV serostatus prediction reached median AUC approximately 0.95, or 0.91 with US-trained model.

Produced via immunoSEQ multiplex PCR; TCRdb's table is partial and in-frame only. The data contain 80,000 or so clones, around four fifths of them seen just once; the ten biggest clones take up roughly 2.6%. V dropped 4 bases and J dropped 5 bases, with 9 bases sitting between them. Germline lookup yields CDR1 SNHLY and CDR2 FYNNEI. CDR3 length equals 13 residues. This rearrangement joins TRBV2 to TRBJ2-4; D unclear. The sample consisted of memory CD4+ T cells from blood. This clonotype originated in an adult in good health and CMV-seropositive. The CDR3 loop reads CASSVMVQNIQYF. Here the CDR3 DNA reads TGTGCCAGCAGTGTAATGGTCCAAAACATTCAGTACTTC.